A single sample gave rise to the 28 T cell receptor beta chains below, sequenced in a study of spatial heterogeneity in lung cancer. Using its own MiXCR run on the 5' RACE reads, TCRdb lists one record per CDR3 protein. The table includes about 23,000 distinct CDR3 sequences, about 3% detected once. Sample time point: sample taken at primary tumor resection. The input material, whole RNA from tumor, nontumor lung or frozen PBMC, was sequenced unsorted. The sequenced sample was PBMCs, obtained at surgery. The origin of the receptors is a female donor with early-stage non-small cell lung cancer.

This clonotype was recorded many times. This sequence joins TRBV2 and TRBJ2-1; TRBD1 or TRBD2 may be the D gene (5 bases each). Trimming removed 6 bases at V and 0 bases at J, with 12 bases between. Germline CDR1 is SNHLY and CDR2 is FYNNEI. The CDR3 consists of 15 residues. The CDR3 DNA reads TGTGCCAGCAGGAGGGACCCCTACTCCTACAATGAGCAGTTCTTC. It yields the protein CASRRDPYSYNEQFF.

Ten or more counts support this clonotype. The chain is built from TRBV7-9 and TRBJ2-5; 8 nucleotides match TRBD2. This CDR3 contains 18 residues. Germline V gives CDR1 SEHNR, CDR2 FQNEAQ (reference sequence). Trimming removed 5 bases from V and 2 bases from J; junction bases left unmatched: 16. CDR3 amino acids: CASSQPGRAVAGQETQYF. As DNA, the CDR3 is TGTGCCAGCAGCCAACCAGGACGGGCGGTAGCGGGGCAAGAGACCCAGTACTTC.

Judged by abundance, this clonotype is medium-sized. The chain recombines TRBV4-1 with TRBJ1-1; D gene ambiguous. This CDR3 contains 14 residues. CDR1 and CDR2 from the germline V gene are MGHRA and YSYEKL. The V end lost 5 bases, the J end lost 4 bases, and 14 bases lay between the germline ends. The CDR3 sequence is CASSLAGGGTEAFF. In nucleotides, the CDR3 is TGCGCCAGCAGCTTAGCCGGAGGAGGCACTGAAGCTTTCTTT.

This clonotype has at least ten counts. V and J are TRBV9 and TRBJ2-1; 11 bases match TRBD2. V shed 0 bases and J 7 bases; nucleotides not matched to a gene: 3. From germline, CDR1 is SGDLS and CDR2 YYNGEE. The CDR3 extends over 15 amino acids. The CDR3 here is CASSVEASGRNEQFF. In nucleotides, the CDR3 is TGTGCCAGCAGCGTAGAGGCTAGCGGGAGGAATGAGCAGTTCTTC.

This clonotype was recorded at least ten times. V gene TRBV7-3 combines with J gene TRBJ1-2, with D possibly matching TRBD1 (6 bases). Trimming shortened V by 1 base and J by 7 bases, and 16 bases separated the two germline ends. Germline V gives CDR1 SGHTA, CDR2 FQGTGA. This CDR3 spans 15 amino acids. The CDR3 DNA reads TGTGCCAGCAGCTTAAGCAGTGCCAGGGGTCGTGGCTACACCTTC. Translation gives CASSLSSARGRGYTF.

At least ten counts were recorded for this clonotype. This rearrangement joins TRBV9 to TRBJ1-3; the D is unclear. Trimming removed 4 bases from V and 0 bases from J, with 14 bases in between. Germline CDR1 is SGDLS and CDR2 is YYNGEE. The CDR3 has 16 residues. The CDR3 sequence: CASSPWTDSSGNTIYF. The CDR3, as DNA: TGTGCCAGCAGCCCCTGGACCGATAGCTCTGGAAACACCATATATTTT. Full variable domain (outside the CDR3, taken from reference TRBV9 and TRBJ1-3): DSGVTQTPKHLITATGQRVTLRCSPRSGDLSVYWYQQSLDQGLQFLIQYYNGEERAKGNILERFSAQQFPDLHSELNLSSLELGDSALYFCASSPWTDSSGNTIYFGEGSWLTVV.

This clonotype was picked up many times. The chain employs TRBV2 and TRBJ2-7, with a possible D match to TRBD2 (6 bases). The CDR3 is 13 amino acids. Trimming removed 5 bases at V and 7 bases at J, with 15 bases between. Germline-derived CDR1 and CDR2 are SNHLY and FYNNEI. The CDR3, as DNA: TGTGCCAGCAGTACAGGACTAACTCGAGAGCAGTACTTC. Translated, it gives CASSTGLTREQYF.

This clonotype was observed a few times. CDR3 in amino acids: CASSLSSLEETQYF. The CDR3, as DNA: TGCGCCAGCAGCTTGAGTTCCCTCGAAGAGACCCAGTACTTC. V usage is TRBV5-1 and J usage is TRBJ2-5; D remains ambiguous. The CDR3 contains 14 residues. Between the trimmed V and J ends, which lost 1 base and 3 bases, there was a span of 10 bases. Germline CDR1 is SGHRS and CDR2 is YFSETQ. Drawing the rest from reference TRBV5-1 and TRBJ2-5, the complete variable domain is KAGVTQTPRYLIKTRGQQVTLSCSPISGHRSVSWYQQTPGQGLQFLFEYFSETQRNKGNFPGRFSGRQFSNSRSEMNVSTLELGDSALYLCASSLSSLEETQYFGPGTRLLVL.

The chain is built from TRBV6-5 and TRBJ2-4; maybe TRBD1 (5 bases). The CDR3 runs 15 residues. Germline assignment: CDR1 MNHEY and CDR2 SVGAGI. V lost 4 bases and J lost 3, with 13 bases in between. Written as DNA, the CDR3 is TGTGCCAGCAGTTCCCCTGGACAAGGCAAAAACATTCAGTACTTC. Translation: CASSSPGQGKNIQYF.

Sample share makes this clonotype medium-sized. The chain joins TRBV9 to TRBJ2-3; D is undetermined. V was pared by 0 bases and J by 5 bases, with 10 bases between. Germline CDR1 reads SGDLS; CDR2 reads YYNGEE. The CDR3 contains 14 residues. This chain's CDR3 is CASSVEWIGDTQYF. In DNA, the CDR3 is TGTGCCAGCAGCGTAGAGTGGATCGGAGATACGCAGTATTTT.

This clonotype has a handful of counts. V usage is TRBV21-1 and J usage is TRBJ2-6; the table calls TRBD2, which could not be checked here. TRBV21-1 is a pseudogene locus. The CDR3 is made up of 17 amino acids. The CDR3 sequence: CASTSNRRDSGANVLTF. The DNA of the CDR3 is TGTGCCAGCACCTCGAATAGACGGGACTCTGGGGCCAACGTCCTGACTTTC.

Ten or more counts support this clonotype. The chain links TRBV6-2 or TRBV6-3 to TRBJ2-5, with TRBD1 matching 8 bases. CDR1 is MNHEY, CDR2 SVGEGT, per germline. Losses at the gene ends were 6 bases for V and 5 bases for J; bases not matched to a gene: 2. The CDR3 loop spans 12 amino acids. The CDR3 reads CASRAGGETQYF. The CDR3 coding sequence is TGTGCCAGCAGAGCAGGGGGCGAGACCCAGTACTTC.

This clonotype was seen repeatedly, ten times or more. The V call is TRBV5-1, the J call TRBJ2-7, with 9 nucleotides matching TRBD1. The J segment lost 1 base and the V segment lost 4 bases, leaving 9 bases of the junction unmatched. This CDR3 is built from 16 residues. The germline V gene has CDR1 SGHRS and CDR2 YFSETQ. This chain's CDR3 is CASSRTPGTGSYEQYF. DNA for the CDR3: TGCGCCAGCAGCCGCACCCCCGGGACAGGGTCCTACGAGCAGTACTTC.

This clonotype was recorded at least ten times. The chain combines TRBV20-1 with TRBJ2-1; 9 nucleotides match TRBD2. Trimming at V came to 6 bases and at J to 2 bases, leaving 8 bases not matched to a gene. Per the germline V gene, CDR1 is DFQATT and CDR2 is SNEGSKA (reference sequence). The CDR3 sequence is 15 residues long. The CDR3 region is CSASSAGGPYNEQFF. As DNA, the CDR3 is TGCAGTGCGTCGTCAGCGGGAGGACCCTACAATGAGCAGTTCTTC.

This clonotype was seen at least ten times. V is TRBV20-1 and J is TRBJ1-1; D might be TRBD1 (5 bases). Trimming stripped 0 bases from V and 3 bases from J, with 20 bases between. Germline loops: CDR1 DFQATT, CDR2 SNEGSKA (reference sequence). The CDR3 totals 17 residues. As DNA, the CDR3 is TGCAGTGCTAGAGAGACCGCAACGGGGGGTCGGGACACTGAAGCTTTCTTT. It yields the protein CSARETATGGRDTEAFF.

This clonotype occurred many times. The chain combines TRBV11-1 with TRBJ2-5; a possible D gene is TRBD2 (6 bases). Germline CDR1 SGHAT, CDR2 FQDESV (reference sequence). CDR3 length: 16 residues. V shed 4 bases and J shed 5 bases, with 20 bases lying between them. The CDR3 here is CASSSRESSNRETQYF. The CDR3 DNA sequence: TGTGCCAGCAGCTCACGGGAGTCATCAAATCGGGAGACCCAGTACTTC.

There are many counts of this clonotype. V and J are TRBV11-3 and TRBJ1-2; tentative D call: TRBD1 (5 bases). CDR1 and CDR2 (germline): SGHNT, YENEEA. The V end lost 10 bases, the J end lost 6 bases, and 6 bases lay between the germline ends. This CDR3 contains 9 residues. The CDR3 DNA reads as TGTGCCACGGGGCATGGCTACACCTTC. Protein sequence: CATGHGYTF.

The rearrangement joins TRBV27 to TRBJ2-7, with 10 bases that match TRBD1. The CDR3 consists of 14 residues. V lost 5 bases to trimming and J lost 3 bases; unmatched junction nucleotides: 4. In germline, CDR1 is MNHEY, CDR2 SMNVEV (reference sequence). CDR3: CASSLWDRGYEQYF. The DNA of the CDR3 is TGTGCCAGCAGTCTCTGGGACAGGGGCTACGAGCAGTACTTC.

This clonotype was detected ten times or more. This chain uses TRBV7-2 with TRBJ2-4; D is unclear. Trimming shortened V by 2 bases and J by 1 base, and 12 bases separated the two germline ends. The CDR3 has 16 residues. Germline V gives CDR1 SGHTA, CDR2 FQGNSA. CDR3: CASSLKIGLAKNIQYF. DNA of the CDR3: TGTGCCAGCAGCTTAAAGATCGGTCTGGCCAAAAACATTCAGTACTTC.

J is TRBJ2-7 and V is TRBV10-2; D perhaps matches TRBD2 (6 bases). The germline V gene has CDR1 WSHSY and CDR2 SAAADI. The ends were cut back, 2 bases at V and 3 bases at J, with 17 bases in the middle. The CDR3 extends over 16 amino acids. The CDR3 DNA reads as TGCGCCAGCAGTGAGGACGGGACCGGCGGGAACTACGAGCAGTACTTC. It encodes CASSEDGTGGNYEQYF.

In this sample, this clonotype turned up many times. The rearrangement joins TRBV6-5 to TRBJ2-1; no reliable D call. Germline lookup yields CDR1 MNHEY and CDR2 SVGAGI. There are 15 residues in the CDR3. V lost 6 bases and J lost 0, with 12 bases in between. CDR3: CASSHGILSYNEQFF. DNA of the CDR3: TGTGCCAGCAGCCACGGAATCCTCTCCTACAATGAGCAGTTCTTC.

This clonotype has a count of ten or more. This chain links TRBV7-9 with TRBJ2-5, with D perhaps being TRBD1 or TRBD2 (5 bases each). Trimming left V 1 base short and J 4 bases short, with 10 bases between. Germline assignment: CDR1 SEHNR and CDR2 FQNEAQ (reference sequence). The CDR3 consists of 14 residues. CDR3 sequence: CASSLEGPRETQYF. DNA for the CDR3: TGTGCCAGCAGCTTAGAGGGACCCAGAGAGACCCAGTACTTC.

This clonotype was observed many times. In nucleotides, the CDR3 is TGTGCCAGCAGCTTAGGAACAGCCTCCTACGAGCAGTACTTC. Protein: CASSLGTASYEQYF. The chain joins TRBV7-9 to TRBJ2-7; D is unresolved. Germline-derived CDR1 and CDR2 are SEHNR and FQNEAQ (reference sequence). CDR3 length: 14 amino acids. With 1 base removed from V and 0 bases from J, the gap between germline ends came to 7 bases.

This clonotype has a count of ten or more. The CDR3 reads CASSPAFAVGGYEQYF. CDR3 sequence (DNA): TGTGCCAGCAGCCCTGCTTTTGCGGTCGGGGGGTACGAGCAGTACTTC. The chain links TRBV28 to TRBJ2-7; 7 nucleotides line up with TRBD2. Germline CDR1 is MDHEN and CDR2 is SYDVKM. The CDR3 contains 16 residues. V shed 6 bases and J 4 bases; nucleotides not matched to a gene: 15.

Many counts were recorded for this clonotype. The genes are TRBV21-1 and TRBJ2-1; the D segment call TRBD2 is taken from the table without a DNA check. TRBV21-1 is classified as a pseudogene. The CDR3 runs 18 residues. This CDR3 reads CASSKVPPLAGGFSEQFF. CDR3 bases: TGTGCCAGCAGCAAAGTGCCCCCACTAGCGGGAGGGTTCAGTGAGCAGTTCTTC.

This rearrangement joins TRBV6-5 to TRBJ2-1; 7 bases align to TRBD1. This CDR3 is 16 amino acids long. Germline loops: CDR1 MNHEY, CDR2 SVGAGI. With V trimmed by 1 base and J by 4 bases, 7 bases remained unmatched. This chain's CDR3 is CASSYLSSDRYNEQFF. As DNA, the CDR3 is TGTGCCAGCAGTTACTTAAGTTCGGACAGGTACAATGAGCAGTTCTTC.

This clonotype showed up many times. The chain has TRBV20-1 and TRBJ2-1; TRBD2 agrees at 9 bases. Trimming removed 7 bases from V and 1 base from J; junction bases left unmatched: 11. Germline V gene sequence: CDR1 DFQATT, CDR2 SNEGSKA (reference sequence). The CDR3 spans 16 residues. CDR3 nucleotide sequence: TGCAGTGTTTCCGCGGGAGGGCCGGGGTCCTACAATGAGCAGTTCTTC. It yields the protein CSVSAGGPGSYNEQFF.

The table lists this clonotype with many counts. The rearrangement joins TRBV11-2 to TRBJ2-1, with D unresolved. The CDR3 runs 17 residues. In germline, CDR1 is SGHAT, CDR2 FQNNGV. V was pared by 1 base and J by 3 bases, with 16 bases between. The CDR3 is CASSLAFAVLLYNEQFF. CDR3 DNA: TGTGCCAGCAGCTTAGCCTTTGCCGTCCTCCTCTACAATGAGCAGTTCTTC. Complete variable domain (other parts from reference TRBV11-2 and TRBJ2-1): EAGVAQSPRYKIIEKRQSVAFWCNPISGHATLYWYQQILGQGPKLLIQFQNNGVVDDSQLPKDRFSAERLKGVDSTLKIQPAKLEDSAVYLCASSLAFAVLLYNEQFFGPGTRLTVL.